The 4 T cell receptor beta chains below were found in one sample sequenced in a study of liver allograft versus peripheral blood T cells. As for the study in general: What was compared were the T cell receptor repertoires in transplanted livers and those in the peripheral blood of recipients.

Using its own MiXCR run on the reads, TCRdb lists one record per CDR3 protein. The sample has 2,500 to 3,500 distinct CDR3 sequences; 16% are singletons. The receptor source for this set is a human patient who had a liver transplant. Some T cells may arise from the graft donor.

By share, this clonotype counts as medium-sized. The chain couples TRBV20-1 to TRBJ2-7; tentatively, D is TRBD1 (6 bases). The CDR3 sequence is 14 residues long. Between the trimmed V and J ends, which lost 4 bases and 3 bases, there was a span of 16 bases. Germline CDR1 reads DFQATT; CDR2 reads SNEGSKA (reference sequence). The CDR3 DNA is TGCAGTGCTACCAGAGGACAGAACCTCTACGAGCAGTACTTC. Its protein is CSATRGQNLYEQYF.

This clonotype is medium-sized. V usage is TRBV6-1 and J usage is TRBJ2-7, with D tentatively TRBD1 (6 bases). Germline V gene data show CDR1 as MNHNS and CDR2 as SASEGT. The CDR3 sequence is 17 residues long. V was clipped by 2 bases and J by 1 base, with 18 bases between them. The CDR3 sequence: CASSELGVGTISYEQYF. In nucleotides, the CDR3 is TGTGCCAGCAGTGAACTTGGCGTCGGGACAATATCCTACGAGCAGTACTTC.

This clonotype was seen more than once but under ten times. V is TRBV11-2 and J is TRBJ2-2; 9 nucleotides align to TRBD2. CDR1 and CDR2 from the germline V gene are SGHAT and FQNNGV. V was clipped by 4 bases and J by 1 base; unmatched bases: 4. CDR3 length: 16 residues. CDR3 residues: CASSSSGGWNTGELFF. The CDR3, as DNA: TGTGCCAGCAGCTCCAGCGGGGGGTGGAACACCGGGGAGCTGTTTTTT.

This clonotype was seen a few times. This rearrangement joins TRBV12-3 or TRBV12-4 to TRBJ1-1; D gene ambiguous. CDR3 length: 13 residues. V lost 7 bases and J lost 5, with 14 bases in between. The CDR3 spells CASTPPVGTEAFF. Here the CDR3 DNA reads TGTGCCAGCACCCCCCCGGTGGGGACTGAAGCTTTCTTT.